The 12 T cell receptor beta chains below all came from one sample that was sequenced in a study of T cell responses to AZD1222 COVID-19 vaccine. TCRdb's table, derived via immunoSEQ multiplex PCR, lists solely in-frame clones and lacks some. In the table there are 130,000 to 150,000 clones, 92% of which are singletons. Sequencing was performed on peripheral blood, taken on day 0 of AZD1222 vaccination. These receptors were taken from an adult in good health.

This clone was counted once. The V gene is TRBV28, the J gene TRBJ2-7, with 7 positions matching TRBD2. Germline V gene sequence: CDR1 MDHEN, CDR2 SYDVKM. The CDR3 extends over 13 amino acids. V lost 5 bases to trimming and J lost 2 bases; unmatched junction nucleotides: 3. CDR3 bases: TGTGCCAGCAGTCGGGGGGTAGCCTACGAGCAGTACTTC. It translates to CASSRGVAYEQYF. Complete variable domain (other parts from reference TRBV28 and TRBJ2-7): DVKVTQSSRYLVKRTGEKVFLECVQDMDHENMFWYRQDPGLGLRLIYFSYDVKMKEKGDIPEGYSVSREKKERFSLILESASTNQTSMYLCASSRGVAYEQYFGPGTRLTVT.

Here the CDR3 reads CASSRAGYQETQYF. For the CDR3, the DNA is TGCGCCAGCAGTAGGGCAGGTTACCAAGAGACCCAGTACTTC. This chain uses TRBV10-1 with TRBJ2-5; no reliable D call. Trimming stripped 5 bases from V and 0 bases from J, with 10 bases between. Germline V CDR1 and CDR2: WNHNN, SYGVQD (reference sequence). The CDR3 has 14 residues.

CDR3 DNA sequence: TGTGCCAGCAGCTTAACGCGGTACAATGAGCAGTTCTTC. It encodes CASSLTRYNEQFF. This sequence joins TRBV7-3 and TRBJ2-1; D call uncertain. CDR1 SGHTA and CDR2 FQGTGA come from the germline V gene. Trimming stripped 0 bases from V and 4 bases from J, with 4 bases between. The CDR3 has 13 amino acids.

The chain joins TRBV28 to TRBJ2-7; D is uncertain. The CDR3 is 12 amino acids. V was cut by 4 bases and J by 6 bases, with 10 bases left in between. Germline V lookup: CDR1 MDHEN, CDR2 SYDVKM. In nucleotides, the CDR3 is TGTGCCAGCAGTTCGTGGGTGGGCGAGCAGTACTTC. As protein: CASSSWVGEQYF.

V and J are TRBV6-5 and TRBJ2-7, with D possibly being TRBD1 or TRBD2 (5 bases each). Germline V CDR1 and CDR2: MNHEY, SVGAGI. V was trimmed by 0 bases and J by 3 bases, leaving 15 bases between them. The length of the CDR3 is 16 residues. The CDR3 DNA reads TGTGCCAGCAGTTACTCGATTGAGGGGACCATCTACGAGCAGTACTTC. This gives the protein CASSYSIEGTIYEQYF.

V is TRBV18 and J is TRBJ2-2; D is unresolved. Germline V gene lookup returns CDR1 KGHSH and CDR2 LQKENI. The CDR3 consists of 16 residues. Trimming shortened V by 3 bases and J by 0 bases, and 11 bases separated the two germline ends. CDR3: CASSPLTNTNTGELFF. Written as DNA, the CDR3 is TGTGCCAGCTCACCGTTGACAAATACGAACACCGGGGAGCTGTTTTTT.

The chain carries TRBV10-2 and TRBJ2-5; no reliable D call. The V end lost 2 bases, the J end lost 5 bases, and 12 bases lay between the germline ends. Per the germline V gene, CDR1 is WSHSY and CDR2 is SAAADI. The CDR3 has 14 residues. CDR3 residues: CASSEPAMGETQYF. CDR3 nucleotides: TGCGCCAGCAGTGAGCCGGCGATGGGGGAGACCCAGTACTTC.

The rearrangement uses TRBV6-5 and TRBJ2-3, with D perhaps matching TRBD1 (6 bases). Trimming cost V 1 base and J 2 bases, with 10 bases left between them. The CDR3 totals 15 residues. Per germline, CDR1 MNHEY and CDR2 SVGAGI. The CDR3 spells CASSYFGQPTDTQYF. The DNA of the CDR3 is TGTGCCAGCAGTTACTTTGGACAGCCCACAGATACGCAGTATTTT.

V usage is TRBV5-4 and J usage is TRBJ2-3; tentatively, D is TRBD2 (6 bases). Trimming left V 2 bases short and J 3 bases short, with 13 bases between. From germline, CDR1 is SGHNT and CDR2 YYREEE (reference sequence). This CDR3 contains 15 residues. This CDR3 is CASSFIYGGTDTQYF. The CDR3 DNA reads TGTGCCAGCAGCTTTATCTACGGGGGAACAGATACGCAGTATTTT.

This chain connects TRBV27 to TRBJ1-1; D may be TRBD1 (6 bases). The V gene lost 4 bases and the J gene lost 11 bases, with 20 bases spanning the gap. The CDR3 spans 14 residues. Germline V gives CDR1 MNHEY, CDR2 SMNVEV (reference sequence). The CDR3 protein is CASSSRDMVQGAFF. CDR3 bases: TGTGCCAGCAGTTCCCGGGACATGGTCCAGGGGGCTTTCTTT.

The CDR3 protein is CASSQVGTLGAFF. For the CDR3, the DNA is TGCGCCAGCAGCCAAGTGGGGACACTTGGAGCTTTCTTT. The J gene is TRBJ1-1, the V gene TRBV4-1, with a possible D match to TRBD1 (6 bases). The CDR3 length is 13 residues. CDR1 and CDR2 (germline): MGHRA, YSYEKL. V was pared by 1 base and J by 10 bases, with 13 bases between.

The V call is TRBV30, the J call TRBJ1-5; 8 nucleotides align to TRBD1. Germline V gene data show CDR1 as GTSNPN and CDR2 as SVGIG (reference sequence). V lost 2 bases to trimming and J lost 6 bases; unmatched junction nucleotides: 3. The CDR3 loop spans 13 amino acids. In DNA, the CDR3 is TGTGCCTGGAGTACAGGGGGGGGTCAGCCCCAGCATTTT. Translated, it gives CAWSTGGGQPQHF.